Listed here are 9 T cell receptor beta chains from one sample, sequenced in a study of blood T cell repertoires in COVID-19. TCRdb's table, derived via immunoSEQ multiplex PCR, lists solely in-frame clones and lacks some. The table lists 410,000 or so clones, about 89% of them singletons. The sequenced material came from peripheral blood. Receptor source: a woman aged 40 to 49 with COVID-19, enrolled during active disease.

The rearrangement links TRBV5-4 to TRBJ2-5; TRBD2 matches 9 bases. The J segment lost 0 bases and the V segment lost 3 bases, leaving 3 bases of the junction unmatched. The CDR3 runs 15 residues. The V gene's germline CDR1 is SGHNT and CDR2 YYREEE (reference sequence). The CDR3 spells CASSSKREDQETQYF. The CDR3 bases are TGTGCCAGCAGCTCCAAGCGGGAGGACCAAGAGACCCAGTACTTC. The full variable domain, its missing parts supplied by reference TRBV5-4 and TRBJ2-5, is ETGVTQSPTHLIKTRGQQVTLRCSSQSGHNTVSWYQQALGQGPQFIFQYYREEENGRGNFPPRFSGLQFPNYSSELNVNALELDDSALYLCASSSKREDQETQYFGPGTRLLVL.

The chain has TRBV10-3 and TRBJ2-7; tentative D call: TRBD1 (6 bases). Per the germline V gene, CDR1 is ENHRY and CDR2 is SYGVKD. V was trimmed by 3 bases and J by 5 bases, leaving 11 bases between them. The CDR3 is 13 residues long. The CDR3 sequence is CAISDPDRNEQYF. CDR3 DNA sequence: TGTGCCATCAGTGACCCCGACAGGAACGAGCAGTACTTC.

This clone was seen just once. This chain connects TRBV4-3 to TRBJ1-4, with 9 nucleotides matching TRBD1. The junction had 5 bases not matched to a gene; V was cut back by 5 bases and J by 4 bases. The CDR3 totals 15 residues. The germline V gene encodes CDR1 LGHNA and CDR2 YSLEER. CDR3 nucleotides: TGCGCCAGCAGCTCCGGGACAGGGATTAATGAAAAACTGTTTTTT. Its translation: CASSSGTGINEKLFF.

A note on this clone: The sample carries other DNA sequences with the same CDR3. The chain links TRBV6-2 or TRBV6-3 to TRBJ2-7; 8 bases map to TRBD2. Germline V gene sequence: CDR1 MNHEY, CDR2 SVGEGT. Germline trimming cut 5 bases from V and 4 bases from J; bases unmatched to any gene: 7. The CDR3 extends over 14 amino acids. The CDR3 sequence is CASSLAGGTYEQYF. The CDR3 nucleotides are TGTGCCAGCAGTCTAGCGGGTGGTACATACGAGCAGTACTTC.

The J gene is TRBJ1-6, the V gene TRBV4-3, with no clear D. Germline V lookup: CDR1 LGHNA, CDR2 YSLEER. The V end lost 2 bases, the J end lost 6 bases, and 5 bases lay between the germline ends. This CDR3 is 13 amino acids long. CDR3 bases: TGCGCCAGCAGCCAATACAGTAATTCACCCCTCCACTTT. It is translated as CASSQYSNSPLHF.

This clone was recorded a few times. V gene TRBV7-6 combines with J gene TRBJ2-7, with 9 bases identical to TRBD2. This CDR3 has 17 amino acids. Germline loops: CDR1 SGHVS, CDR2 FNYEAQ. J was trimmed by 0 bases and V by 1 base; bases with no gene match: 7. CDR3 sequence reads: CASSLEADSGSSYEQYF. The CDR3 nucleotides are TGTGCCAGCAGCTTAGAAGCTGATAGCGGGAGCTCCTACGAGCAGTACTTC.

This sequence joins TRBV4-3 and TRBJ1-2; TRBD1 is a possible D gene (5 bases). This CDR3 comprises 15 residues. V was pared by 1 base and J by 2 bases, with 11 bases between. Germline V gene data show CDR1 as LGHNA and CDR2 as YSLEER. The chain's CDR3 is CASSQGPQANYGYTF. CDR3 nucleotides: TGCGCCAGCAGCCAAGGGCCACAGGCCAACTATGGCTACACCTTC.

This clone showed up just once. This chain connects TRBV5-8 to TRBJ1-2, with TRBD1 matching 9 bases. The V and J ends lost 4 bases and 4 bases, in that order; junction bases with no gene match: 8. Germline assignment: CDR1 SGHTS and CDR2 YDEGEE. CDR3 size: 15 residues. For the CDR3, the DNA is TGTGCCAGCAGCCCCTGGACAGGGGAACGCTATGGCTACACCTTC. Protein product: CASSPWTGERYGYTF. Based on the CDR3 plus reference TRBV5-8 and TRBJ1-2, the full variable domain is EAGVTQSPTHLIKTRGQQATLRCSPISGHTSVYWYQQALGLGLQFLLWYDEGEERNRGNFPPRFSGRQFPNYSSELNVNALELEDSALYLCASSPWTGERYGYTFGSGTRLTVV.

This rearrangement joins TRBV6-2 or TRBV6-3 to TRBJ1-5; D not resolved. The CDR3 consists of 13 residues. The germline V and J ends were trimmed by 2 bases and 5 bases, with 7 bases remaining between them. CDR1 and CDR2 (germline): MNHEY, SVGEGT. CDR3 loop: CASSYVPDQPQHF. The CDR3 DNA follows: TGTGCCAGCAGTTACGTACCAGATCAGCCCCAGCATTTT.